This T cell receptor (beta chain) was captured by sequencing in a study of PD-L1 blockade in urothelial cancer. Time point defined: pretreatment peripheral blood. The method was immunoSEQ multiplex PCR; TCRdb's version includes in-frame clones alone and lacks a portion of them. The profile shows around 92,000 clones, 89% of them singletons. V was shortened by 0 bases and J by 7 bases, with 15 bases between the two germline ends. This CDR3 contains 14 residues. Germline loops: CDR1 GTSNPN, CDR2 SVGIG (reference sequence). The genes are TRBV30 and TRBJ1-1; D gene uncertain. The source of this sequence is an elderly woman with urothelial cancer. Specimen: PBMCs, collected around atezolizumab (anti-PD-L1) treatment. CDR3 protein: CAWSVPPGDFEAFF. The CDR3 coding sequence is TGTGCCTGGAGTGTACCCCCCGGGGATTTTGAAGCTTTCTTT.